The clone carrying this T cell receptor beta chain was detected once. In the original processing: Amplification from reference gene primers served as the basis for estimated nucleated cell counts. Here immunoSEQ multiplex PCR was the method, and the copy in TCRdb shows in-frame clones only, minus some. For V, J and clone size, that table is used; D and trimming come from the DNA. The sample shows roughly 410,000 clones, about nine tenths of them seen only once. This specimen belongs to a study of blood T cell repertoires in COVID-19. Study context: From the United States, Italy and Spain came samples of acute and convalescent COVID-19. The cDNA or gDNA used as material had been derived from T cells, B-cell-depleted T cells, or PBMCs.

Seattle patients were enrolled while actively infected and followed longitudinally. Sequencing was performed on peripheral blood. This clonotype was sampled from a woman in her 40s with COVID-19, enrolled during active disease.

CDR3 sequence: CASGRTGQGYEQYF. CDR3 nucleotides: TGTGCCAGTGGAAGGACAGGACAGGGCTACGAGCAGTACTTC. This chain connects TRBV19 to TRBJ2-7; TRBD1 aligns across 8 bases. The CDR3 is 14 amino acids. The germline V gene has CDR1 LNHDA and CDR2 SQIVND (reference sequence). With V trimmed by 8 bases and J by 3 bases, 9 bases remained unmatched.